The rows below give T cell receptor beta chains drawn from one sample of a study of OX40 agonist ivuxolimab in advanced cancers. Libraries were prepared by immunoSEQ multiplex PCR; TCRdb keeps only in-frame clonotypes and omits some of them. The sample has about 40,000 clones; around 88% are singletons. Material: CD4+ or CD8+ T cells sorted from blood, obtained in a trial of the OX40 agonist ivuxolimab. Source of these receptors: an adult with an advanced solid tumor such as melanoma, head and neck, liver or kidney cancer. CDR3s leave out the opening cysteine and the closing phenylalanine or tryptophan.

cdr3_aa | v_call | cdr3_length | j_call
ASSKGKGVEKLF | TRBV4-1 | 12 | TRBJ1-4
ASSSIRGANEQF | TRBV6-5 | 12 | TRBJ2-1
AIGDWGKTDTQY | TRBV10-3 | 12 | TRBJ2-3
ASSSITEAF | TRBV7-9 | 9 | TRBJ1-1
ASSLPGVGGRNEQF | TRBV28 | 14 | TRBJ2-1
ASSEAGALYGYT | TRBV6-1 | 12 | TRBJ1-2
ASSFRDSIHEQY | TRBV5-6 | 12 | TRBJ2-7
ASTDGSSTDTQY | TRBV4-1 | 12 | TRBJ2-3
ASSLGQGATEAF | TRBV5-5 | 12 | TRBJ1-1
ASSSGSPLH | TRBV28 | 9 | TRBJ1-6
ATTLGGEAF | TRBV7-9 | 9 | TRBJ1-1
AWSVQANQPQH | TRBV30 | 11 | TRBJ1-5
ASSVGIAEYNEQF | TRBV9 | 13 | TRBJ2-1
ASSQDNSALYNEQF | TRBV4-2 | 14 | TRBJ2-1
ASRDFTSGSFHNEQF | TRBV19 | 15 | TRBJ2-1
ASSFGDTSPLH | TRBV5-4 | 11 | TRBJ1-6
AWSVLENTEAF | TRBV30 | 11 | TRBJ1-1
AGGGLGFGYT | TRBV6-6 | 10 | TRBJ1-2
ATEVGQGITEAF | TRBV28 | 12 | TRBJ1-1
ASSYSPTGSNEQF | TRBV6-5 | 13 | TRBJ2-1
ASSRVLAAGMEQY | TRBV4-3 | 13 | TRBJ2-3
ASSLKRELVADTQY | TRBV21-1 | 14 | TRBJ2-3
ASSMSQGSNGYT | TRBV19 | 12 | TRBJ1-2
ASSLWAGSQETQY | TRBV27 | 13 | TRBJ2-5
ASSQESGDEQF | TRBV4-1 | 11 | TRBJ2-1
ASSEGVSATTGELF | TRBV6-4 | 14 | TRBJ2-2
ASSQPLPGLAGDGPTDTQY | TRBV4-3 | 19 | TRBJ2-3
ASTGVSDQETQY | TRBV27 | 12 | TRBJ2-5
ASSLSSSGLSEAF | TRBV11-3 | 13 | TRBJ1-1
ASSLGIEAF | TRBV5-4 | 9 | TRBJ1-1
ATSGILYEQY | TRBV6-1 | 10 | TRBJ2-7
ASSPGHPNYGCT | TRBV14 | 12 | TRBJ1-2
ASSLAGYNEQF | TRBV10-1 | 11 | TRBJ2-1
ASSHVTSGTQH | TRBV4-2 | 11 | TRBJ1-5
ASSQRTGSNQPQH | TRBV4-1 | 13 | TRBJ1-5
SVSADSGRAEIYNEQF | TRBV29-1 | 16 | TRBJ2-1
ASSQSGRVNEQY | TRBV5-6 | 12 | TRBJ2-7
ASNKKGFGINTEAF | TRBV25-1 | 14 | TRBJ1-1
ATSGDLTGLRGYT | TRBV15 | 13 | TRBJ1-2
ASSIDLGTDTQY | TRBV19 | 12 | TRBJ2-3
ASTEGLAGGTDTQY | TRBV27 | 14 | TRBJ2-3
ASTLTAVNTEAF | TRBV6-6 | 12 | TRBJ1-1
ASSVGSAGGYEQY | TRBV9 | 13 | TRBJ2-7